This T cell receptor beta chain was retrieved from a study of CD8 T cells in Susac syndrome. Notes on the study in general: The study recognized that its TCR sequencing and HLA analysis covered a relatively small number of individuals.

This clonotype was detected a few times. What it binds is unknown. Germline V gene lookup returns CDR1 SGHDN and CDR2 FVKESK. The CDR3 length is 15 residues. Trimming cost V 4 bases and J 0 bases, with 7 bases left between them. Reverse transcription of 0.5 to 1 ug RNA was performed with random hexamers. The immunoSEQ assay covered 54 Vbeta and 13 Jbeta segments for CDR3. TCRdb redid the calling of the immunoSEQ multiplex PCR reads with MiXCR, one entry per CDR3 protein. The sample lists roughly 130,000 distinct CDR3 sequences, about 95% occurring once. The controls were healthy donors who were matched for age and sex.

Sequences were obtained from CD4+ T cells from PBMCs. The V call is TRBV14, the J call TRBJ2-6, with D unresolved. This clonotype was sampled from a human donor in good health. CDR3: CASSPQNSGANVLTF. In nucleotides, the CDR3 is TGTGCCAGCAGCCCTCAGAACTCTGGGGCCAACGTCCTGACTTTC.